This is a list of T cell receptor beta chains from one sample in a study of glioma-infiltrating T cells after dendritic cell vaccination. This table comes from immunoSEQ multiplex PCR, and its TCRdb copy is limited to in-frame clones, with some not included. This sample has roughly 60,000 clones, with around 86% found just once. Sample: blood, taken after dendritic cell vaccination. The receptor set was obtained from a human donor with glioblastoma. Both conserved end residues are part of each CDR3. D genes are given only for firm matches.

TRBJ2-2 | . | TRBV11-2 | CASSYGQNTGELFF | TGTGCCAGCAGCTACGGACAGAACACCGGGGAGCTGTTTTTT
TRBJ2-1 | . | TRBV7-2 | CASSLGALAVNEQFF | TGTGCCAGCAGCTTAGGTGCGCTAGCAGTCAATGAGCAGTTCTTC
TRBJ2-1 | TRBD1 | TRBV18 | CASTPQGAAYNEQFF | TGTGCCAGCACTCCGCAGGGGGCGGCCTACAATGAGCAGTTCTTC
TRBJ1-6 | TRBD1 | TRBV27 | CASSPRQGEGSPLHF | TGTGCCAGCAGTCCGAGACAGGGGGAGGGATCACCCCTCCACTTT
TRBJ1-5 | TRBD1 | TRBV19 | CASSIFGDRGQPQHF | TGTGCCAGTAGTATCTTCGGGGACAGGGGACAGCCCCAGCATTTT
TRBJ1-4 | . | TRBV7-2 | CASSLVFGQHLGLFF | TGTGCCAGCAGCTTAGTTTTTGGACAACATTTGGGACTGTTTTTT
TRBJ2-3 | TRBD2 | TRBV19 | CASSIPSGGPDTQYF | TGTGCCAGTAGTATCCCTAGCGGGGGCCCAGATACGCAGTATTTT
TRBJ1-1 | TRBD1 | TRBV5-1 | CASRDLGQGTLGGFF | TGCGCCAGCAGGGACTTGGGACAGGGTACTCTTGGAGGATTCTTT
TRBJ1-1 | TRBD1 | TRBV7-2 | CASSLDRGPETEAFF | TGTGCCAGCAGCTTAGACAGGGGGCCTGAGACTGAAGCTTTCTTT
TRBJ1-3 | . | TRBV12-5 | CATRGSGNTIYF | TGTGCTACCCGGGGCTCTGGAAACACCATATATTTT